The 20 T cell receptor beta chains below all came from one sample that was sequenced in a study of CXCR3-negative and CXCR3-positive naive CD8 T cells (dated by TCRdb to about 2019). Reads for this sample came from a NextSeq 550. The Human TCR Profiling Kit (MiLaboratory) was used to make UMI-labeled 5' RACE TRB cDNA libraries. TCRdb reprocessed the reads; each CDR3 protein sequence makes one entry, and DNA is unavailable. This sample's table contains tens of thousands of distinct CDR3 sequences. The ten largest make up 14% of the sample. Sequences were obtained from memory CD8+ T cells from blood. Explained via the paper, the cell subset or site label denotes: conventional CD8+ memory T cells (TMEM), sorted as controls. All receptors derive from a human donor in good health. Some clones in this sample may be carry-over from other donors' samples.

CDR3 sequence reads: CASSEMADQETQYF. The chain uses TRBV10-1 and TRBJ2-5. This CDR3 comprises 14 residues. The germline gives CDR1 WNHNN, CDR2 SYGVQD (reference sequence).

The chain is built from TRBV4-1 and TRBJ2-7; TCRdb designates TRBD2, a call that cannot be tested without DNA. This CDR3 region has 15 residues. From germline, CDR1 is MGHRA and CDR2 YSYEKL. This chain's CDR3 is CASSHLASPLYEQYF.

The rearrangement uses TRBV20-1 and TRBJ1-4; TCRdb's D call of TRBD1 is untestable without DNA. CDR1 and CDR2 from the germline V gene are DFQATT and SNEGSKA (reference sequence). This CDR3 has 15 amino acids. The CDR3 is CSARDRQGANEKLFF.

The rearrangement joins TRBV7-9 to TRBJ1-6; as DNA is missing, the TRBD1 call by TCRdb cannot be tested. Per germline, CDR1 SEHNR and CDR2 FQNEAQ (reference sequence). This CDR3 region has 16 residues. The CDR3 here is CASSLAAGLPNSPLHF.

The chain employs TRBV4-1 and TRBJ1-1. The germline CDR1 and CDR2 sequences are MGHRA and YSYEKL. The CDR3 totals 14 residues. The CDR3 protein is CASSHGGGNTEAFF.

The rearrangement joins TRBV12-3 or TRBV12-4 to TRBJ2-1; the TCRdb D gene call, TRBD1, has no DNA to confirm it. The CDR3 length is 15 residues. CDR3 protein: CASSPGPGGANEQFF.

The chain employs TRBV29-1 and TRBJ2-1; there is no DNA to check the TCRdb D call of TRBD1. This CDR3 region has 15 residues. Germline lookup yields CDR1 SQVTM and CDR2 ANQGSEA. The CDR3 is CSVERLGRGVEEQFF.

The chain employs TRBV7-3 and TRBJ2-3; TCRdb returns TRBD2, unconfirmable since there is no DNA. Germline loops: CDR1 SGHTA, CDR2 FQGTGA. This CDR3 region has 18 residues. CDR3 protein: CASSLVAGGSSSTDTQYF.

The J gene is TRBJ1-1, the V gene TRBV9. Per the germline V gene, CDR1 is SGDLS and CDR2 is YYNGEE. The CDR3 is made up of 15 amino acids. The CDR3 sequence: CASSPRSSLNTEASF.

The chain couples TRBV13 to TRBJ2-2. Germline CDR1 reads PRHDT; CDR2 reads FYEKMQ (reference sequence). The CDR3 contains 12 residues. This CDR3 is CASSLGTGELFF.

The V call is TRBV20-1, the J call TRBJ2-7; TCRdb's D call, TRBD1, is unchecked because there is no DNA. Germline V gene lookup returns CDR1 DFQATT and CDR2 SNEGSKA (reference sequence). CDR3 length equals 18 residues. The CDR3 protein is CSARCDTPGQGSSYEQYF.

The chain uses TRBV15 and TRBJ2-7; checking the TCRdb D call of TRBD1 is not possible without DNA. The CDR3 is 16 amino acids. Looked up from germline, CDR1 is LNHNV and CDR2 is YYDKDF (reference sequence). The CDR3 is CATSREPTGRGDEQYF.

The chain recombines TRBV29-1 with TRBJ2-7; TCRdb names TRBD1, which stays unverified in the absence of DNA. The CDR3 runs to 15 residues. Germline CDR1 and CDR2: SQVTM and ANQGSEA. CDR3 loop: CSVEQGYGSSYEQYF.

This chain connects TRBV29-1 to TRBJ2-7; absent DNA, TCRdb's TRBD1 call cannot be checked. Per the germline V gene, CDR1 is SQVTM and CDR2 is ANQGSEA. This CDR3 spans 14 amino acids. CDR3: CSVLQGPRSYEQYF.

The chain employs TRBV7-2 and TRBJ1-2; TCRdb reports TRBD1, a call that lacks DNA to check it against. CDR1 SGHTA and CDR2 FQGNSA come from the germline V gene. CDR3 size: 15 residues. CDR3 sequence reads: CASSSVSGAGDGYTF.

The chain recombines TRBV4-2 with TRBJ1-1. Germline CDR1 and CDR2: LGHNA and YNFKEQ. This CDR3 comprises 13 residues. The CDR3 loop is CASSQGETLEAFF.

The chain couples TRBV9 to TRBJ2-2; checking the TCRdb D call of TRBD1 is not possible without DNA. Germline V gives CDR1 SGDLS, CDR2 YYNGEE. The CDR3 length is 18 residues. CDR3 amino acids: CASSPRPGQGDPTGELFF.

This chain joins TRBV11-3 and TRBJ2-2; the D call from TCRdb, TRBD2, cannot be confirmed without DNA. Germline assignment: CDR1 SGHNT and CDR2 YENEEA. The CDR3 spans 17 residues. The CDR3: CASSRPPAGGSSGELFF. Together with reference TRBV11-3 and TRBJ2-2, the CDR3 gives the full variable domain: EAGVVQSPRYKIIEKKQPVAFWCNPISGHNTLYWYLQNLGQGPELLIRYENEEAVDDSQLPKDRFSAERLKGVDSTLKIQPAELGDSAVYLCASSRPPAGGSSGELFFGEGSRLTVL.

This chain joins TRBV25-1 and TRBJ2-7. CDR3 length: 16 amino acids. CDR1 and CDR2 from the germline V gene are MGHDK and SYGVNS. The CDR3 loop reads CASSEGLTGYDYEQYF.

The chain carries TRBV4-1 and TRBJ1-1. The V gene's germline CDR1 is MGHRA and CDR2 YSYEKL. This CDR3 has 15 amino acids. CDR3: CASSQEPQVNTEAFF.